These T cell receptor beta chains were read from a single sample in a study of T cell repertoires in cytomegalovirus infection. TCRdb passed the reads through MiXCR, listing each CDR3 protein once. Of about 140,000 distinct CDR3 sequences detected, around 30% appear once; the ten largest clones hold roughly 51%. Their recognized antigens are unknown. The specimen comprised CD8+ T cells from cultured PBMCs, sampled from culture after CMV antigen stimulation. These receptors all stem from a human donor in good health (CMV status not recorded). Some clones in this sample may be carry-over from other donors' samples. Both conserved end residues are part of each CDR3. The D gene is left open where the match is weak. Size tells how often a clone was seen (once, few, many) or the class of an expanded clone, and some rows leave it out.

V,D,size,J,CDR3,DNA
TRBV12-5,TRBD1,.,TRBJ2-2,CASGPTQQGPGELFF,TGTGCTAGTGGTCCAACCCAACAGGGGCCCGGGGAGCTGTTTTTT
TRBV20-1,.,few,TRBJ2-1,CSVIGRGQFF,TGCAGTGTGATAGGACGGGGGCAGTTCTTC
TRBV19,TRBD1,.,TRBJ1-2,CASSAGQGGLFLYGYTF,TGTGCCAGTAGTGCGGGACAGGGGGGCCTATTCCTCTATGGCTACACCTTC
TRBV7-9,.,few,TRBJ1-2,CASSLAPDINYGYTF,TGTGCCAGCAGCTTAGCGCCAGATATTAACTATGGCTACACCTTC
TRBV6-5,.,few,TRBJ2-2,CASSYSIGGELFF,TGTGCCAGCAGTTACTCGATAGGCGGGGAGCTGTTTTTT
TRBV24-1,.,.,TRBJ2-2,CATSDLQAGYTGELFF,TGTGCCACCAGTGATTTGCAAGCAGGGTACACCGGGGAGCTGTTTTTT
TRBV20-1,.,many,TRBJ1-6,CSARAGNSIPYSPLHF,TGCAGTGCTAGAGCCGGAAACAGTATCCCTTATTCACCCCTCCACTTT
TRBV7-3,.,.,TRBJ2-7,CASSWVGAEQYF,TGTGCCAGCAGCTGGGTGGGGGCCGAGCAGTACTTC
TRBV11-2,.,many,TRBJ2-1,CASSLGPSSYNEQFF,TGTGCCAGCAGCTTAGGGCCGAGCTCCTACAATGAGCAGTTCTTC
TRBV2,.,few,TRBJ2-7,CASSEGTSFTYEQYF,TGTGCCAGCAGTGAAGGGACGTCTTTTACCTACGAGCAGTACTTC
TRBV7-8,TRBD1,many,TRBJ2-1,CASSLAAGGNNEQFF,TGTGCCAGCAGCTTAGCTGCAGGGGGTAACAATGAGCAGTTCTTC
TRBV6-1,.,.,TRBJ1-2,CASSEVWAAPSAYGYTF,TGTGCCAGCAGTGAAGTTTGGGCAGCCCCAAGCGCCTATGGCTACACCTTC
TRBV6-2/TRBV6-3,TRBD1,many,TRBJ2-7,CASRGTGIYEQYF,TGTGCCAGCAGGGGGACAGGCATCTACGAGCAGTACTTC
TRBV6-1,.,few,TRBJ1-5,CASSDGTAGYQPQHF,TGTGCCAGCAGTGACGGGACTGCGGGATATCAGCCCCAGCATTTT
TRBV7-8,.,.,TRBJ1-5,CASSQSSAQPQHF,TGTGCCAGCAGCCAGTCAAGTGCCCAGCCCCAGCATTTT
TRBV7-8,TRBD1,few,TRBJ1-6,CASSRGQGNSPLHF,TGTGCCAGCAGCCGGGGACAGGGAAATTCACCCCTCCACTTT
TRBV7-8,TRBD2,few,TRBJ2-1,CASSGTSGGHEQFF,TGTGCCAGCAGCGGGACTAGCGGGGGTCATGAGCAGTTCTTC
TRBV7-9,TRBD1,.,TRBJ2-1,CASSPVRGHPYNEQFF,TGTGCCAGCAGCCCCGTGAGGGGGCACCCCTACAATGAGCAGTTCTTC
TRBV7-6,.,few,TRBJ2-1,CASSLGVGSDEQFF,TGTGCCAGCAGCTTGGGGGTCGGGTCGGATGAGCAGTTCTTC
TRBV20-1,.,.,TRBJ2-2,CSGLDIRANTGELFF,TGCAGTGGGCTAGACATCCGAGCGAACACCGGGGAGCTGTTTTTT
TRBV2,.,few,TRBJ2-5,CASSESTQETQYF,TGTGCCAGCAGTGAATCTACACAAGAGACCCAGTACTTC
TRBV11-1,.,.,TRBJ1-1,CASSLGPILEAFF,TGTGCCAGCAGCTTAGGACCGATACTGGAAGCTTTCTTT
TRBV7-6,.,.,TRBJ2-3,CASSPSGDSQYF,TGTGCCAGCAGCCCCTCCGGAGATTCGCAGTATTTT
TRBV6-8,TRBD1,.,TRBJ2-1,CASSRRDRTHEQFF,TGTGCCAGCAGTCGACGGGACAGGACGCATGAGCAGTTCTTC
TRBV4-2,TRBD1,.,TRBJ1-2,CASSQEQGVGGYTF,TGTGCCAGCAGCCAGGAACAGGGGGTCGGGGGCTACACCTTC
TRBV18,.,many,TRBJ1-1,CASSPFQGGTEAFF,TGTGCCAGCTCACCATTCCAGGGCGGCACTGAAGCTTTCTTT